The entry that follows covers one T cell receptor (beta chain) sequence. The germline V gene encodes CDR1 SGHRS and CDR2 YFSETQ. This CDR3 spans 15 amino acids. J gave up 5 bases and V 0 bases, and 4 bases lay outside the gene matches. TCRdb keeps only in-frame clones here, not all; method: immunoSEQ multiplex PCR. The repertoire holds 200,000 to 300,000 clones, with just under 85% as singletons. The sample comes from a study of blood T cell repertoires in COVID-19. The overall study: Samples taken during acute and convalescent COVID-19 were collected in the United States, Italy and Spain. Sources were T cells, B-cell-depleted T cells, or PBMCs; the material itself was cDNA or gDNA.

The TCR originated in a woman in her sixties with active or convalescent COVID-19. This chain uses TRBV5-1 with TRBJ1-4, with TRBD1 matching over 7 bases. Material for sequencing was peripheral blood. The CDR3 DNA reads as TGCGCCAGCAGCTTGGCCGAGGGGGCGAATGAAAAACTGTTTTTT. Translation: CASSLAEGANEKLFF.